This T cell receptor (beta chain) was identified in a study of shared clonotypes between healthy human individuals. Study context: Participating donors consisted of two women and a few men aged 18 to 49. Overall study results and limits: What naive subsets generally showed was a larger estimated richness than memory subsets showed. For naive CD4 cells, roughly 4.6% of clonotypes were shared across a few donors.

Per the original data handling: Sequence data from immunoSEQ were junction-only and lacked quality scores; consequently, filtering differed. Sequencing used immunoSEQ multiplex PCR; TCRdb keeps in-frame clones, though not all of them. For V, J and clone size, that table is used; D and trimming come from the DNA. The sample lists hundreds of thousands of clones, around 74% occurring once. This CDR3 has 13 amino acids. Trimming removed 10 bases at V and 6 bases at J, with 15 bases between. CDR1 MNHEY and CDR2 SMNVEV come from the germline V gene (reference sequence). Turning to this clone: The target antigen is unknown.

This clonotype originated in a woman between 25 and 40 years old in good health. The V gene is TRBV27, the J gene TRBJ2-2, with D perhaps being TRBD1 or TRBD2 (5 bases each). The sample taken for sequencing was memory CD4+ T cells sorted from blood. As to subset: CD45RA-negative fraction. The CDR3 reads CATGRGLSGELFF. In DNA form, the CDR3 reads TGTGCCACGGGACGGGGATTATCCGGGGAGCTGTTTTTT.